This TCR beta chain was recorded in a study of T cell responses to AZD1222 COVID-19 vaccine. Study-wide points: No day 14 peak samples; only post-peak repertoires were characterized.

A note on this clone: Antigen specificity is unknown.

The V and J ends lost 5 bases and 3 bases, in that order; junction bases with no gene match: 1. This CDR3 region has 13 residues. Germline V gene sequence: CDR1 SGHTA, CDR2 FQGNSA. TCRdb's table, derived via immunoSEQ multiplex PCR, lists solely in-frame clones and lacks some. Among 100,000 or so clones listed, over 75% were seen once. Here the sequenced sample was peripheral blood, taken on day 0 of AZD1222 vaccination. The chain is built from TRBV7-2 and TRBJ2-5; 9 bases match TRBD1. This TCR was recovered from an adult in good health. CDR3 loop: CASSRTGEETQYF. CDR3 in DNA: TGTGCCAGCAGCCGGACAGGGGAAGAGACCCAGTACTTC.